What follows is one T cell receptor beta chain and its context. Its specificity is unknown. TCR beta CDR3 regions were amplified from RNA transcripts. In the first-round RT-PCR of the TCR CDR3, the HTBI primer set was used. TCRdb re-analysed the multiplex PCR reads in MiXCR, keeping a single row per CDR3 protein. This table has 530,000 or so distinct CDR3 sequences, more than 45% appearing once. Germline V gene lookup returns CDR1 SGHNT and CDR2 YENEEA. The CDR3 runs 13 residues. Trimming cost V 6 bases and J 6 bases, with 13 bases left between them. Each patient was aged 18 to 65 and had newly diagnosed hyperthyroidism of under 2 months' duration. Patients were excluded for uncontrolled infection, other autoimmune disease, pregnancy or lactation. This record comes from a study of T cells in Graves' hyperthyroidism and ophthalmopathy. Study-wide findings and caveats: Separation of ophthalmopathy from stable hyperthyroidism was achieved by a 13 V-J model. Most expanded thyroid clonotypes above 0.001 also appeared in blood.

The sample comprised peripheral blood or thyroid tissue (not recorded which). J is TRBJ2-3 and V is TRBV11-3; TRBD2 is a possible D gene (7 bases). The receptor's source is a young woman with Graves' hyperthyroidism. CDR3 in amino acids: CASSRGAGDTQYF. CDR3 in DNA: TGTGCCAGCAGTCGGGGGGCAGGGGATACGCAGTATTTT.